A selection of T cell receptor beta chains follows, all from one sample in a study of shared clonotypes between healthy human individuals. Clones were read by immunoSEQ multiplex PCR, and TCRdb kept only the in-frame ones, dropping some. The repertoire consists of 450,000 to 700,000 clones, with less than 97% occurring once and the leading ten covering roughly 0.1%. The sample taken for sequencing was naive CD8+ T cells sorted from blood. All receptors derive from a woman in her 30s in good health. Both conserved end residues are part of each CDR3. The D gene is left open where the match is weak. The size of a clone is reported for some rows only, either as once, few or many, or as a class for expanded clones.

cdr3_aa: CASSLGTGGSYEQYF; cdr3_nt: TGCGCCAGCAGCTTAGGGACAGGGGGTTCCTACGAGCAGTACTTC; d_call: TRBD1; j_call: TRBJ2-7; v_call: TRBV5-1; clone_size: -
cdr3_aa: CASSLSQRAVNTEAFF; cdr3_nt: TGTGCCAGCAGCTTAAGTCAGCGCGCCGTGAACACTGAAGCTTTCTTT; d_call: -; j_call: TRBJ1-1; v_call: TRBV7-9; clone_size: -
cdr3_aa: CASSSGTGRNQPQHF; cdr3_nt: TGTGCCAGCAGCTCCGGGACAGGGAGAAATCAGCCCCAGCATTTT; d_call: TRBD1; j_call: TRBJ1-5; v_call: TRBV7-9; clone_size: -
cdr3_aa: CASSVVMGDEQYF; cdr3_nt: TGTGCCAGCAGCGTAGTTATGGGGGACGAGCAGTACTTC; d_call: -; j_call: TRBJ2-7; v_call: TRBV9; clone_size: -
cdr3_aa: CASSIKGQGLSSNQPQHF; cdr3_nt: TGTGCCAGTAGTATTAAGGGACAGGGGCTCAGTAGCAATCAGCCCCAGCATTTT; d_call: TRBD1; j_call: TRBJ1-5; v_call: TRBV19; clone_size: -
cdr3_aa: CASSHDGSEAFF; cdr3_nt: TGTGCCAGCAGCCATGACGGCTCCGAAGCTTTCTTT; d_call: -; j_call: TRBJ1-1; v_call: TRBV5-6; clone_size: once
cdr3_aa: CASSWDRGTEAFF; cdr3_nt: TGTGCCAGCAGCTGGGACAGGGGCACTGAAGCTTTCTTT; d_call: TRBD1; j_call: TRBJ1-1; v_call: TRBV27; clone_size: -
cdr3_aa: CASSPWTSGRDLETQYF; cdr3_nt: TGCGCCAGCAGCCCTTGGACTAGCGGGAGAGATTTGGAGACCCAGTACTTC; d_call: TRBD2; j_call: TRBJ2-5; v_call: TRBV4-1; clone_size: -
cdr3_aa: CASSLERGAFF; cdr3_nt: TGTGCCAGCAGCCTTGAACGGGGAGCTTTCTTT; d_call: -; j_call: TRBJ1-1; v_call: TRBV7-7; clone_size: -
cdr3_aa: CATSRVGQQTYEQFF; cdr3_nt: TGTGCCACCAGCAGAGTAGGGCAACAAACTTATGAGCAGTTCTTC; d_call: -; j_call: TRBJ2-1; v_call: TRBV15; clone_size: -
cdr3_aa: CASSVGRPDTQYF; cdr3_nt: TGTGCCAGCAGCGTAGGTAGGCCAGATACGCAGTATTTT; d_call: -; j_call: TRBJ2-3; v_call: TRBV9; clone_size: -
cdr3_aa: CASSLLGTSVETQYF; cdr3_nt: TGTGCCAGCAGTTTATTGGGGACTAGCGTAGAGACCCAGTACTTC; d_call: TRBD2; j_call: TRBJ2-5; v_call: TRBV27; clone_size: -
cdr3_aa: CASSQESGVYSEQFF; cdr3_nt: TGTGCCAGCAGCCAAGAGTCAGGGGTGTACAGTGAGCAGTTCTTC; d_call: -; j_call: TRBJ2-1; v_call: TRBV14; clone_size: -
cdr3_aa: CAWSAGTGTSPLHF; cdr3_nt: TGTGCCTGGAGTGCCGGGACAGGGACTTCACCCCTCCACTTT; d_call: TRBD1; j_call: TRBJ1-6; v_call: TRBV30; clone_size: -
cdr3_aa: CAWNGRTRAGTSVLGELFF; cdr3_nt: TGTGCCTGGAATGGACGAACTAGGGCCGGGACTAGCGTTCTAGGGGAGCTGTTTTTT; d_call: TRBD2; j_call: TRBJ2-2; v_call: TRBV30; clone_size: -
cdr3_aa: CASSIDRGRGLMDQPQHF; cdr3_nt: TGTGCCAGTAGTATAGATCGCGGCAGGGGGCTTATGGATCAGCCCCAGCATTTT; d_call: TRBD1; j_call: TRBJ1-5; v_call: TRBV19; clone_size: -
cdr3_aa: CASSSTLAGTLNEQFF; cdr3_nt: TGTGCCAGCAGCTCGACCCTAGCGGGAACGCTCAATGAGCAGTTCTTC; d_call: TRBD2; j_call: TRBJ2-1; v_call: TRBV7-3; clone_size: -
cdr3_aa: CASDLNDRAPYNEQFF; cdr3_nt: TGTGCCAGCGATCTAAACGACAGGGCCCCCTACAATGAGCAGTTCTTC; d_call: TRBD1; j_call: TRBJ2-1; v_call: TRBV9; clone_size: -
cdr3_aa: CASRQYEQYF; cdr3_nt: TGTGCCAGCAGGCAATACGAGCAGTACTTC; d_call: -; j_call: TRBJ2-7; v_call: TRBV28; clone_size: -
cdr3_aa: CASSPGGYSEQYF; cdr3_nt: TGTGCCAGCTCACCTGGGGGTTACAGCGAGCAGTACTTC; d_call: -; j_call: TRBJ2-7; v_call: TRBV18; clone_size: -
cdr3_aa: CSVAPSGYEQYF; cdr3_nt: TGCAGCGTTGCCCCCAGTGGATACGAGCAGTACTTC; d_call: -; j_call: TRBJ2-7; v_call: TRBV29-1; clone_size: -
cdr3_aa: CASTGGGAEDTQYF; cdr3_nt: TGTGCCAGTACGGGGGGTGGGGCGGAAGATACGCAGTATTTT; d_call: TRBD2; j_call: TRBJ2-3; v_call: TRBV19; clone_size: -
cdr3_aa: CASSIHPGTGYNYGYTF; cdr3_nt: TGTGCCAGTAGTATCCACCCCGGGACAGGTTATAACTATGGCTACACCTTC; d_call: TRBD1; j_call: TRBJ1-2; v_call: TRBV19; clone_size: once
cdr3_aa: CASSLLGNDEKLFF; cdr3_nt: TGTGCCAGCAGTTTACTGGGGAACGATGAAAAACTGTTTTTT; d_call: -; j_call: TRBJ1-4; v_call: TRBV27; clone_size: -
cdr3_aa: CASSSPSYEQYF; cdr3_nt: TGTGCCAGCAGTTCCCCCTCCTACGAGCAGTACTTC; d_call: -; j_call: TRBJ2-7; v_call: TRBV27; clone_size: -
cdr3_aa: CASSLDVASSYNEQFF; cdr3_nt: TGTGCCAGCAGCTTAGATGTCGCAAGCTCCTACAATGAGCAGTTCTTC; d_call: -; j_call: TRBJ2-1; v_call: TRBV11-2; clone_size: -
cdr3_aa: CASSPGLSGDTQYF; cdr3_nt: TGCGCCAGCAGCCCTGGACTAAGCGGAGATACGCAGTATTTT; d_call: -; j_call: TRBJ2-3; v_call: TRBV5-1; clone_size: -
cdr3_aa: CAWTPPSVTEAFF; cdr3_nt: TGTGCCTGGACCCCCCCGTCAGTCACTGAAGCTTTCTTT; d_call: -; j_call: TRBJ1-1; v_call: TRBV30; clone_size: -
cdr3_aa: CASSLTSSYEQYF; cdr3_nt: TGTGCCAGCAGTTTGACCAGCTCCTACGAGCAGTACTTC; d_call: -; j_call: TRBJ2-7; v_call: TRBV28; clone_size: -
cdr3_aa: CASSLEFYNEQFF; cdr3_nt: TGTGCCAGCAGCTTAGAATTCTACAATGAGCAGTTCTTC; d_call: -; j_call: TRBJ2-1; v_call: TRBV11-2; clone_size: -
cdr3_aa: CASSLGIAGGPELYNEQFF; cdr3_nt: TGTGCCAGCAGCTTGGGCATAGCGGGAGGGCCCGAACTATACAATGAGCAGTTCTTC; d_call: TRBD2; j_call: TRBJ2-1; v_call: TRBV11-2; clone_size: -
cdr3_aa: CASGTGVGEQFF; cdr3_nt: TGTGCCAGCGGGACGGGAGTAGGTGAGCAGTTCTTC; d_call: -; j_call: TRBJ2-1; v_call: TRBV9; clone_size: -
cdr3_aa: CASSQFAGVGYEQYF; cdr3_nt: TGCGCCAGCAGCCAGTTTGCGGGAGTTGGTTACGAGCAGTACTTC; d_call: TRBD2; j_call: TRBJ2-7; v_call: TRBV5-1; clone_size: once
cdr3_aa: CASKVGDEQFF; cdr3_nt: TGTGCCAGTAAGGTGGGGGATGAGCAGTTCTTC; d_call: -; j_call: TRBJ2-1; v_call: TRBV6-4; clone_size: -
cdr3_aa: CASSDPSYEQYF; cdr3_nt: TGTGCCAGCAGCGATCCATCCTACGAGCAGTACTTC; d_call: -; j_call: TRBJ2-7; v_call: TRBV28; clone_size: -
cdr3_aa: CASSDYYNEQFF; cdr3_nt: TGTGCCAGCAGTGACTACTACAATGAGCAGTTCTTC; d_call: -; j_call: TRBJ2-1; v_call: TRBV28; clone_size: -
cdr3_aa: CASSIGRGRDQPQHF; cdr3_nt: TGTGCCAGTAGTATAGGCAGGGGGAGGGATCAGCCCCAGCATTTT; d_call: TRBD1; j_call: TRBJ1-5; v_call: TRBV19; clone_size: -
cdr3_aa: CASSSTSGRAYEQYF; cdr3_nt: TGTGCCAGCAGCTCCACTAGCGGGAGGGCCTACGAGCAGTACTTC; d_call: TRBD2; j_call: TRBJ2-7; v_call: TRBV7-6; clone_size: -
cdr3_aa: CASSFPTGDSYEQYF; cdr3_nt: TGTGCCAGCAGTTTCCCGACAGGGGACAGCTACGAGCAGTACTTC; d_call: TRBD1; j_call: TRBJ2-7; v_call: TRBV28; clone_size: -
cdr3_aa: CASSPGQQAYGYTF; cdr3_nt: TGTGCCAGCAGTCCTGGACAGCAAGCCTATGGCTACACCTTC; d_call: -; j_call: TRBJ1-2; v_call: TRBV27; clone_size: -
cdr3_aa: CASSYPEGPEAFF; cdr3_nt: TGTGCCAGCAGTTACCCAGAAGGGCCCGAAGCTTTCTTT; d_call: -; j_call: TRBJ1-1; v_call: TRBV6-5; clone_size: -
cdr3_aa: CASSSGLTEAYEQYF; cdr3_nt: TGTGCCAGCAGTTCGGGACTAACAGAAGCCTACGAGCAGTACTTC; d_call: TRBD2; j_call: TRBJ2-7; v_call: TRBV28; clone_size: -
cdr3_aa: CASSHPSGRPYNEQFF; cdr3_nt: TGTGCCAGCAGCCATCCTAGCGGGAGACCGTACAATGAGCAGTTCTTC; d_call: TRBD2; j_call: TRBJ2-1; v_call: TRBV14; clone_size: -
cdr3_aa: CASSFSSYNEQFF; cdr3_nt: TGTGCCAGCAGTTTTAGCTCCTACAATGAGCAGTTCTTC; d_call: -; j_call: TRBJ2-1; v_call: TRBV27; clone_size: -
cdr3_aa: CASSFGAGGVNEQFF; cdr3_nt: TGTGCCAGCAGTTTTGGGGCGGGAGGCGTCAATGAGCAGTTCTTC; d_call: TRBD2; j_call: TRBJ2-1; v_call: TRBV28; clone_size: -
cdr3_aa: CASSFRGGTEAFF; cdr3_nt: TGTGCCAGCAGCTTTAGAGGGGGCACTGAAGCTTTCTTT; d_call: -; j_call: TRBJ1-1; v_call: TRBV5-4; clone_size: -
cdr3_aa: CASSFPEKNTGELFF; cdr3_nt: TGTGCCAGCAGCTTTCCGGAGAAGAACACCGGGGAGCTGTTTTTT; d_call: -; j_call: TRBJ2-2; v_call: TRBV11-2; clone_size: -
cdr3_aa: CASSQDGSSYNEQFF; cdr3_nt: TGCGCCAGCAGCCAAGACGGTAGCTCCTACAATGAGCAGTTCTTC; d_call: -; j_call: TRBJ2-1; v_call: TRBV4-1; clone_size: -
cdr3_aa: CASSSGQGAGETQYF; cdr3_nt: TGTGCCAGCAGCTCGGGACAGGGGGCGGGTGAGACCCAGTACTTC; d_call: TRBD1; j_call: TRBJ2-5; v_call: TRBV11-1; clone_size: -
cdr3_aa: CASNTGRNEQFF; cdr3_nt: TGTGCCAGCAATACAGGGCGAAATGAGCAGTTCTTC; d_call: -; j_call: TRBJ2-1; v_call: TRBV27; clone_size: -
cdr3_aa: CASSSRDRFNYGYTF; cdr3_nt: TGCGCCAGCAGCTCCCGGGACAGGTTTAACTATGGCTACACCTTC; d_call: TRBD1; j_call: TRBJ1-2; v_call: TRBV5-1; clone_size: few
cdr3_aa: CASSELRGHLTPYEQYF; cdr3_nt: TGTGCCAGCAGTGAATTGCGGGGACACCTAACCCCTTACGAGCAGTACTTC; d_call: -; j_call: TRBJ2-7; v_call: TRBV2; clone_size: -
cdr3_aa: CATSRKQGARDEQYF; cdr3_nt: TGTGCCACCAGCAGAAAACAGGGGGCAAGGGACGAGCAGTACTTC; d_call: TRBD1; j_call: TRBJ2-7; v_call: TRBV15; clone_size: -
cdr3_aa: CASSSEGSYEQYF; cdr3_nt: TGTGCCAGCAGCTCGGAGGGCTCCTACGAGCAGTACTTC; d_call: -; j_call: TRBJ2-7; v_call: TRBV11-2; clone_size: -
cdr3_aa: CASSLIGGSSYEQYF; cdr3_nt: TGCGCCAGCAGCCTCATAGGGGGTAGCTCCTACGAGCAGTACTTC; d_call: -; j_call: TRBJ2-7; v_call: TRBV4-1; clone_size: -
cdr3_aa: CAWMRSVYEQYF; cdr3_nt: TGTGCCTGGATGCGGTCGGTCTACGAGCAGTACTTC; d_call: -; j_call: TRBJ2-7; v_call: TRBV30; clone_size: -
cdr3_aa: CASSLVSYEKLFF; cdr3_nt: TGTGCCAGCAGCTTGGTGAGCTATGAAAAACTGTTTTTT; d_call: -; j_call: TRBJ1-4; v_call: TRBV7-9; clone_size: -
cdr3_aa: CASSFDSTDTQYF; cdr3_nt: TGTGCCAGCAGCTTCGACAGCACAGATACGCAGTATTTT; d_call: -; j_call: TRBJ2-3; v_call: TRBV7-3; clone_size: -
cdr3_aa: CASGNPYNEQFF; cdr3_nt: TGTGCCAGCGGAAACCCCTACAATGAGCAGTTCTTC; d_call: -; j_call: TRBJ2-1; v_call: TRBV6-5; clone_size: -
cdr3_aa: CASSPQALEQYF; cdr3_nt: TGTGCCAGCAGCCCTCAAGCTCTCGAGCAGTACTTC; d_call: -; j_call: TRBJ2-7; v_call: TRBV7-9; clone_size: -